This TCR beta chain was observed in a study of PD-1 blockade in classical Hodgkin lymphoma. Across the whole study: Nivolumab was given intravenously to patients at 3 mg/kg every 2 weeks.

Profiled with immunoSEQ multiplex PCR; TCRdb holds only in-frame clones, not every one. The table lists fewer than 80,000 clones, roughly two thirds of them singletons. The V end was cut by 4 bases, the J end by 3 bases, with 7 bases between. Germline lookup yields CDR1 SGHRS and CDR2 YFSETQ. The CDR3 loop spans 12 amino acids. Brentuximab vedotin exposure varied among the patients, all of whom had relapsed after autologous stem cell transplantation. The sequence derives from a human donor with classical Hodgkin lymphoma. J is TRBJ1-2 and V is TRBV5-1, with unresolved D. Source: peripheral blood mononuclear cells (PBMCs), taken before the second cycle of nivolumab. The CDR3 here is CASSAEDYGYTF. The CDR3 DNA is TGCGCCAGCAGCGCGGAGGACTATGGCTACACCTTC. The complete variable domain, with remaining parts taken from reference TRBV5-1 and TRBJ1-2, reads KAGVTQTPRYLIKTRGQQVTLSCSPISGHRSVSWYQQTPGQGLQFLFEYFSETQRNKGNFPGRFSGRQFSNSRSEMNVSTLELGDSALYLCASSAEDYGYTFGSGTRLTVV.